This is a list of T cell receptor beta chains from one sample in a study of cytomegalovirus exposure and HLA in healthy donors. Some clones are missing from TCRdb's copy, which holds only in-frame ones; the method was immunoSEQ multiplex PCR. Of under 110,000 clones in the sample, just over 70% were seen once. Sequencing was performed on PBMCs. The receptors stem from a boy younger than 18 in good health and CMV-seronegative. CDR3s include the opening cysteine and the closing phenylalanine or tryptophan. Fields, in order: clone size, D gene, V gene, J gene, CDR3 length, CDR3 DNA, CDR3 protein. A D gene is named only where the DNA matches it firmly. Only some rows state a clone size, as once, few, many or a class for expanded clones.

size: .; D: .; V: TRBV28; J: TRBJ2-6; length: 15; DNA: TGTGCCAGCAGTTTATTGAGTCCTGGGGCCAACGTCCTGACTTTC; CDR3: CASSLLSPGANVLTF
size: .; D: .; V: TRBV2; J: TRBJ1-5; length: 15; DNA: TGTGCCAGCAGCCCGGGCAGGGCCGGCAATCAGCCCCAGCATTTT; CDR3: CASSPGRAGNQPQHF
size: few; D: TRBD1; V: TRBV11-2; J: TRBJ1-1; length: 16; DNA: TGTGCCAGCAGCCTTCGCTTCGGACAGGTGAACACTGAAGCTTTCTTT; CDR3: CASSLRFGQVNTEAFF
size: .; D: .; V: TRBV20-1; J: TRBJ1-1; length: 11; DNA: TGCAGTGCCGCGACCGGACAGTCGGCTTTCTTT; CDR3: CSAATGQSAFF
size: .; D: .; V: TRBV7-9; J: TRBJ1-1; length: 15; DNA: TGTGCCAGCAGCTCATGGGGGGAGAGGGATACTGAAGCTTTCTTT; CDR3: CASSSWGERDTEAFF
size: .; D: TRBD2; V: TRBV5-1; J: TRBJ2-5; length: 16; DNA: TGCGCCAGCAGCTTCTCTAGCGGGAACCCCGGGGAGACCCAGTACTTC; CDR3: CASSFSSGNPGETQYF
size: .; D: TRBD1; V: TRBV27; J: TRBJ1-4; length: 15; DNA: TGTGCCAGCAGTTTGGGCAGGGGGTTTAATGAAAAACTGTTTTTT; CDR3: CASSLGRGFNEKLFF
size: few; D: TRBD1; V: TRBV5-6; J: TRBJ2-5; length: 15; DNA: TGTGCCAGCAGCAGCCTGACAGGGGGTGGCGAGACCCAGTACTTC; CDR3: CASSSLTGGGETQYF
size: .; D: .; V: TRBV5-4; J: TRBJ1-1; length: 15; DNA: TGTGCCAGCAGCACGAGGACAGCGATGAACACTGAAGCTTTCTTT; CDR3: CASSTRTAMNTEAFF
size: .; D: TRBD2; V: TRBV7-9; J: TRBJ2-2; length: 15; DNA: TGTGCCAGCAGCTCAGGACTAGCTAGCACCGGGGAGCTGTTTTTT; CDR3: CASSSGLASTGELFF
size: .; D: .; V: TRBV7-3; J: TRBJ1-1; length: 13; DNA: TGTGCCAGCAGCCAGGGTTACGACACTGAAGCTTTCTTT; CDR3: CASSQGYDTEAFF
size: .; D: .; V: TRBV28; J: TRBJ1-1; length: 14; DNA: TGTGCCAGCAGCCTACTAGACATTTACACTGAAGCTTTCTTT; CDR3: CASSLLDIYTEAFF
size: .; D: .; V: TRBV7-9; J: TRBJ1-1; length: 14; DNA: TGTGCCAGCAGGGTAGACAGGTTGAACACTGAAGCTTTCTTT; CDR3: CASRVDRLNTEAFF
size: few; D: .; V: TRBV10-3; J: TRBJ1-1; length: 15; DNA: TGTGCCATCAGTGAGCTGGCAGGGGAGAACACTGAAGCTTTCTTT; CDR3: CAISELAGENTEAFF
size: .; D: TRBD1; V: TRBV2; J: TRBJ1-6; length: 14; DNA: TGTGCCAGCAGTACCGGGACAGGGAATTCACCCCTCCACTTT; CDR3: CASSTGTGNSPLHF
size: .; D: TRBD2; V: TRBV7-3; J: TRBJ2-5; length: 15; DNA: TGTGCCAGCAGCAGAGCGGGGGGGGTCCAAGAGACCCAGTACTTC; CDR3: CASSRAGGVQETQYF
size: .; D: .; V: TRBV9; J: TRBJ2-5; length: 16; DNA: TGTGCCAGCAGCGTAGGCCCCTTGGCAGGGTGGGAGACCCAGTACTTC; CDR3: CASSVGPLAGWETQYF
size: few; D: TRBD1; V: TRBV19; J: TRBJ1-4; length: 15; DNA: TGTGCCAGTAGTCCCAGTCCAGGGGGTAATGAAAAACTGTTTTTT; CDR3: CASSPSPGGNEKLFF
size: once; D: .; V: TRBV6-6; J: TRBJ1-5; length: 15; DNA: TGTGCCAGCCAAAAAACAGGGATAAGCAGTCAGCCCCAGCATTTT; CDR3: CASQKTGISSQPQHF
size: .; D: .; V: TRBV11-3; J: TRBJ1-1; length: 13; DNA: TGTGCCAGCAGCTTAGACAGGAACACTGAAGCTTTCTTT; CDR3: CASSLDRNTEAFF
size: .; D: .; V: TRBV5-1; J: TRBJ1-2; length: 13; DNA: TGCGCCAGCAGCTTGGCCTTAGAAGATGGCTACACCTTC; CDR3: CASSLALEDGYTF
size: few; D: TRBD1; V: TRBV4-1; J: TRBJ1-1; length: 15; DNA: TGCGCCAGCAGACGAGCACAGGGGGTGTTTGCTGAAGCTTTCTTT; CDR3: CASRRAQGVFAEAFF